A single sample is the source of the 14 T cell receptor beta chains below, sequenced in a study of blood T cell repertoires in COVID-19. TCRdb's copy holds only in-frame clones and misses some; the assay was immunoSEQ multiplex PCR. There are approximately 250,000 clones in the sample; roughly 86% occur only once, and around 9% lies in the top ten. The sequenced sample was peripheral blood. The receptors originated from a man aged 35-49 years with active or convalescent COVID-19.

The chain joins TRBV11-2 to TRBJ1-2; no definite D call. Per germline, CDR1 SGHAT and CDR2 FQNNGV. Trimming left V 2 bases short and J 8 bases short, with 15 bases between. CDR3 size: 14 residues. The CDR3 coding sequence is TGTGCCAGCAGCTTAAATAGCGAAGGATACGGCTACACCTTC. It specifies CASSLNSEGYGYTF.

The chain recombines TRBV6-1 with TRBJ2-2; the match to TRBD2 covers 10 bases. The V and J ends lost 3 bases and 1 base, in that order; junction bases with no gene match: 11. This CDR3 comprises 19 residues. The germline V gene has CDR1 MNHNS and CDR2 SASEGT. The DNA for the CDR3 is TGTGCCAGCAGTGATTGGACCGCAGGACTAGCGGAGAACACCGGGGAGCTGTTTTTT. Amino acid sequence: CASSDWTAGLAENTGELFF.

The J gene is TRBJ1-1, the V gene TRBV10-1, with 8 bases that match TRBD1. Trimming at V came to 5 bases and at J to 5 bases, leaving 4 bases not matched to a gene. The CDR3 has 13 residues. Germline values: CDR1 WNHNN, CDR2 SYGVQD (reference sequence). DNA for the CDR3: TGCGCCAGCAGTAACAACAGGGGGACTGAAGCTTTCTTT. Translated, it gives CASSNNRGTEAFF.

The chain uses TRBV5-1 and TRBJ1-1; unclear D gene. The V and J ends lost 0 bases and 0 bases respectively, with 6 bases between them. This CDR3 has 14 amino acids. The germline CDR1 and CDR2 sequences are SGHRS and YFSETQ. The CDR3 DNA reads as TGCGCCAGCAGCTTGGACAGACTGAACACTGAAGCTTTCTTT. The encoded protein is CASSLDRLNTEAFF.

This chain joins TRBV6-5 and TRBJ1-1, with D uncertain. This CDR3 comprises 13 residues. Looked up from germline, CDR1 is MNHEY and CDR2 is SVGAGI. Trimming shortened V by 7 bases and J by 0 bases, and 9 bases separated the two germline ends. The CDR3 DNA reads TGTGCCAGCAACGCAGGCATGAACACTGAAGCTTTCTTT. Protein sequence: CASNAGMNTEAFF.

The rearrangement joins TRBV2 to TRBJ2-7; D is undetermined. Deletions cut 8 bases from V and 1 base from J, with 18 bases between. This CDR3 is built from 15 residues. Germline V gene data show CDR1 as SNHLY and CDR2 as FYNNEI. Here the CDR3 DNA reads TGTGCCAGCCAAATCCTCCCGGAGACGTCCTACGAGCAGTACTTC. Its translation: CASQILPETSYEQYF.

The chain recombines TRBV14 with TRBJ2-1; 8 bases match TRBD1. The CDR3 has 12 amino acids. V shed 3 bases and J 14 bases; nucleotides not matched to a gene: 6. Germline-derived CDR1 and CDR2 are SGHDN and FVKESK. CDR3 residues: CASSQFPGQEFF. For the CDR3, the DNA is TGTGCCAGCAGCCAGTTTCCGGGACAGGAGTTCTTC.

V and J are TRBV6-1 and TRBJ1-5; D unclear. Trimming shortened V by 3 bases and J by 5 bases, and 8 bases separated the two germline ends. The length of the CDR3 is 13 residues. Germline-derived CDR1 and CDR2 are MNHNS and SASEGT. The CDR3 reads CASSEVADQPQHF. CDR3 DNA: TGTGCCAGCAGTGAGGTGGCAGATCAGCCCCAGCATTTT.

CDR3 residues: CASSLRGSGELFF. DNA of the CDR3: TGTGCCAGCAGCTTACGGGGTTCCGGGGAGCTGTTTTTT. V is TRBV7-2 and J is TRBJ2-2, with D perhaps matching TRBD2 (5 bases). V dropped 2 bases and J dropped 6 bases, with 7 bases sitting between them. Germline V gene sequence: CDR1 SGHTA, CDR2 FQGNSA. CDR3 length: 13 amino acids.

This clone was seen once. J is TRBJ1-6 and V is TRBV6-5, with TRBD1 identical over 7 bases. The germline V gene has CDR1 MNHEY and CDR2 SVGAGI. The CDR3 has 15 residues. The V and J ends lost 5 bases and 5 bases, in that order; junction bases with no gene match: 6. The CDR3 spells CASSPRQGDNSPLHF. CDR3 bases: TGTGCCAGCAGTCCACGACAGGGTGATAATTCACCCCTCCACTTT.

The V call is TRBV6-1, the J call TRBJ2-1; maybe TRBD1 (5 bases). Germline V CDR1 and CDR2: MNHNS, SASEGT. The CDR3 is 15 residues long. Trimming took off 0 bases at V and 1 base at J, with 7 bases between the two ends. DNA for the CDR3: TGTGCCAGCAGTGAAGCAGGGGCGTCCTACAATGAGCAGTTCTTC. Translation gives CASSEAGASYNEQFF.

This chain joins TRBV5-5 and TRBJ2-3; 7 bases match TRBD2. The junction had 3 bases not matched to a gene; V was cut back by 0 bases and J by 2 bases. The CDR3 spans 15 residues. Germline-derived CDR1 and CDR2 are SGHKS and YYEKEE (reference sequence). The DNA of the CDR3 is TGTGCCAGCAGCTTGGTACAGCGGGACACAGATACGCAGTATTTT. Translated, it gives CASSLVQRDTDTQYF.

CDR3 sequence: CASSPRGFMNTEAFF. The CDR3 DNA sequence: TGTGCCAGCAGTCCTCGGGGGTTTATGAACACTGAAGCTTTCTTT. This rearrangement joins TRBV28 to TRBJ1-1; possible D gene TRBD1, 5 bases. The CDR3 runs to 15 residues. CDR1 is MDHEN, CDR2 SYDVKM, per germline. V gave up 5 bases and J gave up 0 bases, with 13 bases separating them.

The chain employs TRBV24-1 and TRBJ2-1, with no clear D. Germline values: CDR1 KGHDR, CDR2 SFDVKD. There are 15 residues in the CDR3. With 0 bases removed from V and 7 bases from J, the gap between germline ends came to 12 bases. The CDR3 region has the DNA TGTGCCACCAGTGATTTGCTAGGTAGAGCGAATGAGCAGTTCTTC. This gives the protein CATSDLLGRANEQFF.